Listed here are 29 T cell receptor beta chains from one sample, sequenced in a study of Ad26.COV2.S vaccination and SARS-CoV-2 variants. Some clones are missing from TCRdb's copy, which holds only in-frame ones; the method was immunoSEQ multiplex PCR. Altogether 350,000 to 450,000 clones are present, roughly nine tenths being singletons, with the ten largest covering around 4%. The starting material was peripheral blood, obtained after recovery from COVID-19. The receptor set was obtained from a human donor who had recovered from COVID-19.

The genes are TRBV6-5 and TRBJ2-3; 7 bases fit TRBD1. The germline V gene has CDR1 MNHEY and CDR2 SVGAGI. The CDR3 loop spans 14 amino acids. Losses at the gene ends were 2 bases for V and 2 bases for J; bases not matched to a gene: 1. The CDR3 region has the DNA TGTGCCAGCAGTTACGACAGGGTCACAGATACGCAGTATTTT. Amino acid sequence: CASSYDRVTDTQYF.

CDR3 nucleotides: TGTGCCAGCAGCCATTCAGGGTTCGGGGACACTGAAGCTTTCTTT. As protein: CASSHSGFGDTEAFF. This chain connects TRBV3-1 (or the pseudogene TRBV3-2) to TRBJ1-1; a possible D gene is TRBD1 (5 bases). Trimming pared 3 bases from V and 3 bases from J, leaving 14 bases between. Germline CDR1 is LGHDT and CDR2 is YNNKEL (reference sequence). The length of the CDR3 is 15 residues.

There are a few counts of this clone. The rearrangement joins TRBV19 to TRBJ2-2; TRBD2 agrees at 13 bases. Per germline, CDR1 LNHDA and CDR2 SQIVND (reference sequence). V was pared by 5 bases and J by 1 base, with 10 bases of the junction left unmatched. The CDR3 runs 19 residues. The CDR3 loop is CASSAPPGLAGRNTGELFF. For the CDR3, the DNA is TGTGCCAGTAGTGCGCCCCCGGGACTAGCGGGGCGGAACACCGGGGAGCTGTTTTTT.

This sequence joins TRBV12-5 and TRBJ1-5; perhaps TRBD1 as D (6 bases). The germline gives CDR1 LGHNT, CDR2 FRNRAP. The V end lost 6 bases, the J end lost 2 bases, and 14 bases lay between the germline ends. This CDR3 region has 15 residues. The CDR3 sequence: CASGPDRGGNQPQHF. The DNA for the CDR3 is TGTGCTAGTGGGCCGGACAGAGGGGGCAATCAGCCCCAGCATTTT.

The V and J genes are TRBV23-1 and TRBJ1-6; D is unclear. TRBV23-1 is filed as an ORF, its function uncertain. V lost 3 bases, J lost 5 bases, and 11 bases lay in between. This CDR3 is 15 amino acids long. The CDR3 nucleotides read TGCGCCAGCAGTCAGGCCTCAACCCATAATTCACCCCTCCACTTT. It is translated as CASSQASTHNSPLHF.

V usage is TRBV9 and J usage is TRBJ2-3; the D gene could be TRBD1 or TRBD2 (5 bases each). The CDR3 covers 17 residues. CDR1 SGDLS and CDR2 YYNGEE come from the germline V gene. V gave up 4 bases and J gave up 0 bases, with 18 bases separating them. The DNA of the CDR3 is TGTGCCAGCAGCCATACTGTTGGGGGTCCTAGCACAGATACGCAGTATTTT. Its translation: CASSHTVGGPSTDTQYF.

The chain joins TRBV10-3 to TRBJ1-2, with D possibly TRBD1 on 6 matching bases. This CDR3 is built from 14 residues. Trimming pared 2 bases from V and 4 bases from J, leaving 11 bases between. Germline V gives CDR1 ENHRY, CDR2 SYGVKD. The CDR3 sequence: CAISEETGFYGYTF. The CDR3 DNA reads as TGTGCCATCAGTGAGGAAACAGGGTTCTATGGCTACACCTTC.

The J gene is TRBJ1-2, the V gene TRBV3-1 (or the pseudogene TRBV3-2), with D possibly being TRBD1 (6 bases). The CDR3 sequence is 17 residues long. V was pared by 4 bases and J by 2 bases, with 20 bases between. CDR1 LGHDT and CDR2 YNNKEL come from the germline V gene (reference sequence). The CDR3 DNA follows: TGTGCCAGCAGCCGAGGAATGGGACAACGTCCAAACTATGGCTACACCTTC. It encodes CASSRGMGQRPNYGYTF.

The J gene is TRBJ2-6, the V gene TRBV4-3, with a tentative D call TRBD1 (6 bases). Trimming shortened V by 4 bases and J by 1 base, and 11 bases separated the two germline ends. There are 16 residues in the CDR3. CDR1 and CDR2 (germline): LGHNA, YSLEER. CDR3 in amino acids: CASSRVQGSGANVLTF. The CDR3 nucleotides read TGCGCCAGCAGCCGAGTACAGGGTTCTGGGGCCAACGTCCTGACTTTC.

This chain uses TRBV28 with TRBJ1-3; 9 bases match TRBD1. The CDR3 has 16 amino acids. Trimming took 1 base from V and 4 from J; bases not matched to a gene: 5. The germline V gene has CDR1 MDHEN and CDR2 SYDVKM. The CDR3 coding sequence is TGTGCCAGCAGTTTATCACAGGGGGCAGGAGGAAACACCATATATTTT. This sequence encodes CASSLSQGAGGNTIYF.

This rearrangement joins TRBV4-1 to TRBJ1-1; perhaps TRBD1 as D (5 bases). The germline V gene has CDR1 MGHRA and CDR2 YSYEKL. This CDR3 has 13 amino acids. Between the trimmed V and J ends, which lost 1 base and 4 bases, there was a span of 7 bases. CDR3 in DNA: TGCGCCAGCAGCCAAGGCAGGGCCACTGAAGCTTTCTTT. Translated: CASSQGRATEAFF.

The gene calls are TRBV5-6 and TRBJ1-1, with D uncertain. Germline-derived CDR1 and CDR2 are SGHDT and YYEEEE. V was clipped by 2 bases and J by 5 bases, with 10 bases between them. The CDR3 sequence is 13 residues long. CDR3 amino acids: CASSFYRGTEAFF. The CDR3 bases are TGTGCCAGCAGCTTTTACCGAGGGACTGAAGCTTTCTTT.

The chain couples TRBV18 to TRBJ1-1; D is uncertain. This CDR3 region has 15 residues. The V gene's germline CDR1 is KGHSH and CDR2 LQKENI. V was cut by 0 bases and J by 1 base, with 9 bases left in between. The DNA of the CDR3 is TGTGCCAGCTCACCACCGAGGACCGAGAACACTGAAGCTTTCTTT. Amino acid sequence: CASSPPRTENTEAFF.

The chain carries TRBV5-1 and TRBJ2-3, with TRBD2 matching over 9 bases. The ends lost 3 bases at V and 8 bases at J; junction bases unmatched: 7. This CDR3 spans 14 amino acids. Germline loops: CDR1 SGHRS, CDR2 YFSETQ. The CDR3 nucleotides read TGCGCCAGCAGCTCGACTAGCGGAGGAGGTACGCAGTATTTT. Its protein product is CASSSTSGGGTQYF.

The CDR3 sequence is CASSLFPGETQYF. The CDR3 DNA reads TGCGCCAGCAGCTTGTTTCCGGGAGAGACCCAGTACTTC. The chain links TRBV5-1 to TRBJ2-5; D ambiguous. The CDR3 loop spans 13 amino acids. Germline V gives CDR1 SGHRS, CDR2 YFSETQ. Deletions cut 1 base from V and 4 bases from J, with 8 bases between.

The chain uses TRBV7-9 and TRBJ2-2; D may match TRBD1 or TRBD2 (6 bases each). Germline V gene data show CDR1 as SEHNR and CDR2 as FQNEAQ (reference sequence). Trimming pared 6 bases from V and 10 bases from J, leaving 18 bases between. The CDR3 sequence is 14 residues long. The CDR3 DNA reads TGTGCCAGCAGGGCCATGGACAGCGGGCCGGAGCTGTTTTTT. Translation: CASRAMDSGPELFF. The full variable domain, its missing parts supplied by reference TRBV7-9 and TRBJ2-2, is DTGVSQNPRHKITKRGQNVTFRCDPISEHNRLYWYRQTLGQGPEFLTYFQNEAQLEKSRLLSDRFSAERPKGSFSTLEIQRTEQGDSAMYLCASRAMDSGPELFFGEGSRLTVL.

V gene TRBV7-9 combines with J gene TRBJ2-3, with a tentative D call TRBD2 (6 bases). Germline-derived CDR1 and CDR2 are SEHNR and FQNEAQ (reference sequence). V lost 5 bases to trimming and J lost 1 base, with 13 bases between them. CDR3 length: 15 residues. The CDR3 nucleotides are TGTGCCAGCAGCCTTACTAGCTCTGGCACAGATACGCAGTATTTT. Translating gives CASSLTSSGTDTQYF.

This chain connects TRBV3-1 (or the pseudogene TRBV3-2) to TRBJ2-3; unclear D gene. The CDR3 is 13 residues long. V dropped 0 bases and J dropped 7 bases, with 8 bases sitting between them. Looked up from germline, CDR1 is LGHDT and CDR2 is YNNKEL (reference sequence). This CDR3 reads CASSQDGVNTQYF. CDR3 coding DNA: TGTGCCAGCAGCCAAGATGGAGTGAATACGCAGTATTTT.

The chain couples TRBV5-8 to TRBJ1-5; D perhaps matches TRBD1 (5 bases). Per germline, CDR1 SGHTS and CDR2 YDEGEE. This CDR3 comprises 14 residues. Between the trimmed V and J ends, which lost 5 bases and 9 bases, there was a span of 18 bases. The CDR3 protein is CASSSGTVVGPQHF. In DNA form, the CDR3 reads TGTGCCAGCAGTTCGGGGACGGTGGTGGGGCCCCAGCATTTT.

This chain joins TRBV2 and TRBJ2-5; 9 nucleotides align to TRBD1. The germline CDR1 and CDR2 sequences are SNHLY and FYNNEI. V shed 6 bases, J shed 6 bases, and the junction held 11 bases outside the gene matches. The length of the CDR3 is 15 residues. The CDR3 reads CASRLGQGIEKTQYF. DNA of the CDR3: TGTGCCAGCAGGTTGGGACAGGGTATAGAGAAGACCCAGTACTTC. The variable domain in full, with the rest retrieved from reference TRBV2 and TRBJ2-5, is EPEVTQTPSHQVTQMGQEVILRCVPISNHLYFYWYRQILGQKVEFLVSFYNNEISEKSEIFDDQFSVERPDGSNFTLKIRSTKLEDSAMYFCASRLGQGIEKTQYFGPGTRLLVL.

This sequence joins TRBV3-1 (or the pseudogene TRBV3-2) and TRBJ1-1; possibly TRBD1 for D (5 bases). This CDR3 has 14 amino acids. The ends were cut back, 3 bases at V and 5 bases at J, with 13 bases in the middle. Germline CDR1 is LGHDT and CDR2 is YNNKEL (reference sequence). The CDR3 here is CASSHGGGWTEAFF. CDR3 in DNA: TGTGCCAGCAGCCACGGGGGGGGATGGACTGAAGCTTTCTTT.

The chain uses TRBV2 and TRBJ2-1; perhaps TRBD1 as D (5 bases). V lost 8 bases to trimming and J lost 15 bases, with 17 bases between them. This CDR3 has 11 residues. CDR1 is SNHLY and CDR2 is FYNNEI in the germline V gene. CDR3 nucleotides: TGTGCCAGCCTCTTCGTCGGGCAGGGGTTCTTC. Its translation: CASLFVGQGFF.

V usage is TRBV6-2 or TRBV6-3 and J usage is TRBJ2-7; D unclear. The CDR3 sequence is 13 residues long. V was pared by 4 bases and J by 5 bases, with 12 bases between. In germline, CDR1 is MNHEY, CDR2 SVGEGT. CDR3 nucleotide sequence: TGTGCCAGCAGTTGGGATAGATCCGACGAGCAGTACTTC. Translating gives CASSWDRSDEQYF.

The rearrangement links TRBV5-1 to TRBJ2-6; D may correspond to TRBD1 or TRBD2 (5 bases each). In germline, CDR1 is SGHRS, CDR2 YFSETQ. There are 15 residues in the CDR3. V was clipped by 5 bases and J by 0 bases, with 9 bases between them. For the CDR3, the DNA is TGCGCCAGCAGTTGGGGGAGCTCTGGGGCCAACGTCCTGACTTTC. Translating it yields CASSWGSSGANVLTF. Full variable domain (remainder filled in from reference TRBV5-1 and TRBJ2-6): KAGVTQTPRYLIKTRGQQVTLSCSPISGHRSVSWYQQTPGQGLQFLFEYFSETQRNKGNFPGRFSGRQFSNSRSEMNVSTLELGDSALYLCASSWGSSGANVLTFGAGSRLTVL.

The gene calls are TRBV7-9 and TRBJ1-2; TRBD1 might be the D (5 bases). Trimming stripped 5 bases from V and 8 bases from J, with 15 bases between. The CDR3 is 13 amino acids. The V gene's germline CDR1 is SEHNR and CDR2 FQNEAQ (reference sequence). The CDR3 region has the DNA TGTGCCAGCAGCGCGGGGCGGGGATGGGGCTACACCTTC. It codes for CASSAGRGWGYTF.

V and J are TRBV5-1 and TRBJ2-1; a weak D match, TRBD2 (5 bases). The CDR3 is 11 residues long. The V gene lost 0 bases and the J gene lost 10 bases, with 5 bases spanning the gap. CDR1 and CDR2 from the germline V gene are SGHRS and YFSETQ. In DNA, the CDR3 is TGCGCCAGCAGCTTGGCGGGGGAGCAGTTCTTC. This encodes CASSLAGEQFF.

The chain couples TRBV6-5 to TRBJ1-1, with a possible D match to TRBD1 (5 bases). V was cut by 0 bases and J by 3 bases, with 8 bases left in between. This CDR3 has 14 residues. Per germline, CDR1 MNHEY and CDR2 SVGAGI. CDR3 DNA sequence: TGTGCCAGCAGTTACTCGGAGGGACACACTGAAGCTTTCTTT. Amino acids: CASSYSEGHTEAFF.

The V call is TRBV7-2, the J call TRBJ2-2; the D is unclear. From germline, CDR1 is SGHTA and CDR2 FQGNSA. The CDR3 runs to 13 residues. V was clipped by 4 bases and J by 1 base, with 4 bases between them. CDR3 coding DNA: TGTGCCAGCAGCTATAGGAACACCGGGGAGCTGTTTTTT. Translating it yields CASSYRNTGELFF.

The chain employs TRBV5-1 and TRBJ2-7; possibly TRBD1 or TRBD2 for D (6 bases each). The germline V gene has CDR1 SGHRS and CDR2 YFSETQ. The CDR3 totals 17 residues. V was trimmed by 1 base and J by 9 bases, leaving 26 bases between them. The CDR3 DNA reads TGCGCCAGCAGCTTGACCGGAGGGGGGCTACCGCCCCAAGGGCAGTACTTC. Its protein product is CASSLTGGGLPPQGQYF.